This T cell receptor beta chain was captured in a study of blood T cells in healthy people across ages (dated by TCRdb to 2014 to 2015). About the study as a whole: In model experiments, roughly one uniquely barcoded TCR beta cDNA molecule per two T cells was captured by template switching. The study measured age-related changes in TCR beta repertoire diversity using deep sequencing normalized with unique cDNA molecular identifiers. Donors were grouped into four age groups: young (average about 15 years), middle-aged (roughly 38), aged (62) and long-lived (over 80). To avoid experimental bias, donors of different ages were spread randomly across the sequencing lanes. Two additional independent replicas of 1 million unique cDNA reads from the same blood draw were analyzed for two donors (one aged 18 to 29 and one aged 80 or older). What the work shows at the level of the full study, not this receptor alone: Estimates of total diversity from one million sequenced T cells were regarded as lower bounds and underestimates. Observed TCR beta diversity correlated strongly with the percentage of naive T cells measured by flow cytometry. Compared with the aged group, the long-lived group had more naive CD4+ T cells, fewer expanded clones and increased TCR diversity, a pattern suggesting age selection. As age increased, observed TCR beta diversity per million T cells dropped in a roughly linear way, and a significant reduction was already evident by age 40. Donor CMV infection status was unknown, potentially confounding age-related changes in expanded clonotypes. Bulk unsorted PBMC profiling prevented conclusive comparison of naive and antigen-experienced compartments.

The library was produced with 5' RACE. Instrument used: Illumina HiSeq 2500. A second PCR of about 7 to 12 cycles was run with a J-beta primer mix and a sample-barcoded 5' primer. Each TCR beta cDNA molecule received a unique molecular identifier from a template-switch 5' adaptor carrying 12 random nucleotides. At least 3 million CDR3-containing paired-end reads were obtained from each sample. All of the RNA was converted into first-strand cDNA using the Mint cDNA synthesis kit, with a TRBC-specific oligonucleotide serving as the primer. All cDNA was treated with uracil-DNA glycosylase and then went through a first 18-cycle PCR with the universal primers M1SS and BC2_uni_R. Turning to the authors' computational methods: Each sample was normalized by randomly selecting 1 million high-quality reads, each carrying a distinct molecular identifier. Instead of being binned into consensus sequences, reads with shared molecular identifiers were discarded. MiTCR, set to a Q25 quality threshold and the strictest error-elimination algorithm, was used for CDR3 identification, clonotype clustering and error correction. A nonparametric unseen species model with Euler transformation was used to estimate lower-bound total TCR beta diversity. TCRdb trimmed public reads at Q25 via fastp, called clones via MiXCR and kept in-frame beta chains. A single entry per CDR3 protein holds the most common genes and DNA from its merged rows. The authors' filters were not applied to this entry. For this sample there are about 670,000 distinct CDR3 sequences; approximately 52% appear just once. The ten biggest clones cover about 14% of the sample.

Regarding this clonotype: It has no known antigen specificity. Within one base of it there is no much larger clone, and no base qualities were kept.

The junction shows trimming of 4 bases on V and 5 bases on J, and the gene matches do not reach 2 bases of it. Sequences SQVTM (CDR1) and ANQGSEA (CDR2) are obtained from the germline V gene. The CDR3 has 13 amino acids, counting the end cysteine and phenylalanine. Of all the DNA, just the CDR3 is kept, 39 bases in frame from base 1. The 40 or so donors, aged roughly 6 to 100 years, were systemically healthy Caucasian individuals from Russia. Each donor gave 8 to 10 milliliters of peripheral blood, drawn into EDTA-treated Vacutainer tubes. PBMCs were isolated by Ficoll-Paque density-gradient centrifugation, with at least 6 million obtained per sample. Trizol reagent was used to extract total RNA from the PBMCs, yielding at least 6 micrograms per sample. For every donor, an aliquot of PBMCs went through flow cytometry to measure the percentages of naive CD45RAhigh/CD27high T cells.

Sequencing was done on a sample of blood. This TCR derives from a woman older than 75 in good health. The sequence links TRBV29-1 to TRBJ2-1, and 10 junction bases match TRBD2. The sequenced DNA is TGCAGCGTTGGGACTAGCGGTAACAATGAGCAGTTCTTC. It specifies CSVGTSGNNEQFF.